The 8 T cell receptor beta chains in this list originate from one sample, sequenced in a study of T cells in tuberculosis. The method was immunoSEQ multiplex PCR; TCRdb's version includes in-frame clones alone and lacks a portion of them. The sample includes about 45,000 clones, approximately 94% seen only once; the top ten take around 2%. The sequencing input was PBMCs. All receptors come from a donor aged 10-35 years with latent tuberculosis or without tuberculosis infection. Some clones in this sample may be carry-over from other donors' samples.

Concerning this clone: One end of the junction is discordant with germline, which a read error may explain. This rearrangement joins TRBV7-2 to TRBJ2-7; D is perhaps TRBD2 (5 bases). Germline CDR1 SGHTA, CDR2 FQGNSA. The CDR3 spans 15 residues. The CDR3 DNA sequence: TGTGCCAGCAGCCCTCTAGCTACCTTCTCCCACGAGCAGTACTTC. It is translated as CASSPLATFSHEQYF.

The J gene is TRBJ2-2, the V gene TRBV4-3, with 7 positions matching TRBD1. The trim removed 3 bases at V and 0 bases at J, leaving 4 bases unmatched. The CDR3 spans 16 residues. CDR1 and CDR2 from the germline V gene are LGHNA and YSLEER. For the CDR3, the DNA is TGCGCCAGCAGCCACCCCGGGACAGCGAACACCGGGGAGCTGTTTTTT. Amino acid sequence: CASSHPGTANTGELFF.

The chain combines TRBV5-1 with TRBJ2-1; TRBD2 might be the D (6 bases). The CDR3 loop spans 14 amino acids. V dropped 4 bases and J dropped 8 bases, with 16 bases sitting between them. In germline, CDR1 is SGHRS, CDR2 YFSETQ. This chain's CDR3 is CASSPLPIADEQFF. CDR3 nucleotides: TGCGCCAGCAGCCCCTTACCCATAGCGGATGAGCAGTTCTTC.

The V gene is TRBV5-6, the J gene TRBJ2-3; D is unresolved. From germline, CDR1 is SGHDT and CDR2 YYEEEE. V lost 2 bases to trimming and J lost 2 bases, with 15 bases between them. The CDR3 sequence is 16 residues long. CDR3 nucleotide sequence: TGTGCCAGCAGCTTTCCGAACTTCGGAGTCACAGATACGCAGTATTTT. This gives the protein CASSFPNFGVTDTQYF.

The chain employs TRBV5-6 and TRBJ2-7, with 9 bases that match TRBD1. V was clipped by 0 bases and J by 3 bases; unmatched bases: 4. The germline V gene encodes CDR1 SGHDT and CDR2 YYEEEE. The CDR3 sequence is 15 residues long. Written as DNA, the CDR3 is TGTGCCAGCAGCTTGGGTACGGGACAGGGCTACGAGCAGTACTTC. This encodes CASSLGTGQGYEQYF.

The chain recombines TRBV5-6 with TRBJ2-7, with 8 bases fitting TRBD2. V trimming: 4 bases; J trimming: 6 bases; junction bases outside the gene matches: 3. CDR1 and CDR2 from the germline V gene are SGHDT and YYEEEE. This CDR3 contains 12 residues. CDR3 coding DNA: TGTGCCAGCAGCCGGGAGGGGGGCGAGCAGTACTTC. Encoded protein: CASSREGGEQYF.

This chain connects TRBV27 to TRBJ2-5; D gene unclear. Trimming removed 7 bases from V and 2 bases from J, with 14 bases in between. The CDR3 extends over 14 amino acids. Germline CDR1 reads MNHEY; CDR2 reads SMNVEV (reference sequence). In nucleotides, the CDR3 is TGTGCCAGCATAGAGCAGGAACAACAAGAGACCCAGTACTTC. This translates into CASIEQEQQETQYF.

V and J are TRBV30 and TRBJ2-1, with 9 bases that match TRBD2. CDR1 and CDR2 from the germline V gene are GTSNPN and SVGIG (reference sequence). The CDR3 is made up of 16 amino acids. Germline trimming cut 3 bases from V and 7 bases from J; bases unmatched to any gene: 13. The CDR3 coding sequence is TGTGCCTGGAGCGGTGCGACTAGCGGCTATTTAAATGAGCAGTTCTTC. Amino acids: CAWSGATSGYLNEQFF.